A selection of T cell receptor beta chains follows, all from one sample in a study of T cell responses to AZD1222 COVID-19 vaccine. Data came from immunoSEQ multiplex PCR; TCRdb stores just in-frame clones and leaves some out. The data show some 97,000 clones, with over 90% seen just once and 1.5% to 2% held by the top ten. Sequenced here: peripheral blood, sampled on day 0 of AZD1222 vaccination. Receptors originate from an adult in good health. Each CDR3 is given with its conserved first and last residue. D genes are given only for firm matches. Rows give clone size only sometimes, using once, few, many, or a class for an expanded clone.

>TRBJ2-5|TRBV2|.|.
TGTGCCAGCAGTGAACAGGGGAGGGGGACCCAGTACTTC
CASSEQGRGTQYF
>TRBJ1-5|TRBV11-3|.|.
TGTGCCAGCAACCCAGGGGCTGGAGGGAGGAGGAACAATCAGCCCCAGCATTTT
CASNPGAGGRRNNQPQHF
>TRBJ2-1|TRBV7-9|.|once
TGTGCCAGCAGCTTAAGGTCGAACTACGGAGATGAGCAGTTCTTC
CASSLRSNYGDEQFF
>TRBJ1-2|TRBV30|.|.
TGTGCCTGGAGTGCGGGGGTCGGCTACACCTTC
CAWSAGVGYTF
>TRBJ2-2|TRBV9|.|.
TGTGCCAGCAGCGTGGGGGTAGCGGAGTACACCGGGGAGCTGTTTTTT
CASSVGVAEYTGELFF
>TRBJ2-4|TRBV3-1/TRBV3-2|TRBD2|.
TGTGCCAGCAGCCAAGAATCTCTAGCGGACCTAGCCAAAAACATTCAGTACTTC
CASSQESLADLAKNIQYF
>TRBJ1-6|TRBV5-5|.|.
TGTGCCAGCAGCTTGGTCCCGACGGAAGATTCACCCCTCCACTTT
CASSLVPTEDSPLHF
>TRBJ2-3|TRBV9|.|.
TGTGCCAGCAGCGCACAAGGAGGGCCGCAGTATTTT
CASSAQGGPQYF
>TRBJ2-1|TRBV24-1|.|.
TGTGCCACCAGTGATTCGGCAAAGAGTGAGCAGTTCTTC
CATSDSAKSEQFF
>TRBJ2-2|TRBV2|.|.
TGTGCCAGCAGTTCGGCTACAGGGTCCGGGGAGCTGTTTTTT
CASSSATGSGELFF
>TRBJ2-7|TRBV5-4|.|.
TGTGCCAGCAGTCCGACCAGGGGCCCCGAGCAGTACTTC
CASSPTRGPEQYF
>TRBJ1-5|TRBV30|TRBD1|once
TGTGCCTGGAAACCAGACCGGGACAGGGTCGGTCAGCCCCAGCATTTT
CAWKPDRDRVGQPQHF
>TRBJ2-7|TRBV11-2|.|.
TGTGCCAGCAGCGACATCCGAGGGCGGCCATCCTACGAGCAGTACTTC
CASSDIRGRPSYEQYF
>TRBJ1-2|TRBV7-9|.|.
TGTGCCAGCAGCTCGCCGGGGGGTCTGTATGGCTACACCTTC
CASSSPGGLYGYTF
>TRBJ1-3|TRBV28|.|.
TGTGCCAGCAGTTTATTGGAGGGCTGGGGGCCTGGAAACACCATATATTTT
CASSLLEGWGPGNTIYF
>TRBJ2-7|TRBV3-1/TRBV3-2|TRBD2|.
TGTGCCAGCAGCCAAGATCCAGGGCTAGCGGGAGGCCTCTCCTACGAGCAGTACTTC
CASSQDPGLAGGLSYEQYF
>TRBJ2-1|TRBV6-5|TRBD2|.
TGTGCCAGCAGTTACTCGGGACTAAATGAGCAGTTCTTC
CASSYSGLNEQFF
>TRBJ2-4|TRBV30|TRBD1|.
TGTGCCTGGAGTGTACGGGGACAGGGAGTAGCCAAAAACATTCAGTACTTC
CAWSVRGQGVAKNIQYF
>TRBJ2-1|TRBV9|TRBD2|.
TGTGCCAGCAGCACCCCAAGGACTAGCTTGTACAATGAGCAGTTCTTC
CASSTPRTSLYNEQFF
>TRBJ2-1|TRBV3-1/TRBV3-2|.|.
TGTGCCAGCAGCCATCATCAGGGCCCCTACAATGAGCAGTTCTTC
CASSHHQGPYNEQFF
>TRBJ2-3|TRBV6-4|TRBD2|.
TGTGCCAGCAGTGAAGGAGCGGGAGGCACAGATACGCAGTATTTT
CASSEGAGGTDTQYF
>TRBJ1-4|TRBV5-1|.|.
TGCGCCAGCACCCGGGACGGAAATTTTAATGAAAAACTGTTTTTT
CASTRDGNFNEKLFF
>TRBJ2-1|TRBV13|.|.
TGTGCCAGCAGCTTAGCCCTCTCTAGAGGGCAAAGGGATGAGCAGTTCTTC
CASSLALSRGQRDEQFF
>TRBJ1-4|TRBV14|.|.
TGTGCCAGCAGCCAAGATCGAGGCGGAGATACAACTAATGAAAAACTGTTTTTT
CASSQDRGGDTTNEKLFF
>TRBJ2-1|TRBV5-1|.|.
TGCGCCAGCTTACAAGGTCCAGGCGGAAATGAGCAGTTCTTC
CASLQGPGGNEQFF
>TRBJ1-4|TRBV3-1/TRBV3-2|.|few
TGTGCCAGCAGCCTTCAAGGCGCTGAAAAACTGTTTTTT
CASSLQGAEKLFF
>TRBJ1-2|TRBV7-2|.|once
TGTGCCAGCAGCTTTGGCGAGCCAGGGGTAGGAGGCTACACCTTC
CASSFGEPGVGGYTF
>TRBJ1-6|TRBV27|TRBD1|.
TGTGCCAGCAGTGCCCGGGACAGGGGAGATTCACCCCTCCACTTT
CASSARDRGDSPLHF
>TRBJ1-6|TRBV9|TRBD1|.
TGTGCCAGCAGCGCCCGGACAGGGACCACATCACCCCTCCACTTT
CASSARTGTTSPLHF
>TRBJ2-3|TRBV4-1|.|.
TGCGCCAGCAGCCACATGGACTTATCCACAGATACGCAGTATTTT
CASSHMDLSTDTQYF
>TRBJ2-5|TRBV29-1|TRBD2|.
TGCAGCGTTGTCATAGCGGGCCCAGCGTTCCAGTACTTC
CSVVIAGPAFQYF
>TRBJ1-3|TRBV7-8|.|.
TGTGCCAGCAGCTTACGAGGGATTGGAAACACCATATATTTT
CASSLRGIGNTIYF
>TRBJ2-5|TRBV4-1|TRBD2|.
TGCGCCAGCAGCCAGTCGCGGGAGGGCGCAGAGACCCAGTACTTC
CASSQSREGAETQYF
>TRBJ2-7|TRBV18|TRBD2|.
TGTGCCAGCTCCCCCCTACGTTCGGGACTAGCGGGAGGGGTCCACGAGCAGTACTTC
CASSPLRSGLAGGVHEQYF
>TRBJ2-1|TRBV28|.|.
TGTGCCAGCAGTTTAGGGTGGGGTGAGCAGTTCTTC
CASSLGWGEQFF
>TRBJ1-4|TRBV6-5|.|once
TGTGCCAGCAGTACCCCCAGGGGACCACGTGAAAAACTGTTTTTT
CASSTPRGPREKLFF
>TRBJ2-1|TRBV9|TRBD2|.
TGTGCCAGCAGCCCGAGGGGGCTAGCGGGAGGCTATGAGCAGTTCTTC
CASSPRGLAGGYEQFF
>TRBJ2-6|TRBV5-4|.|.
TGTGCCAGCAGCTTCCTGGGGAGCTCTGGGGCCAACGTCCTGACTTTC
CASSFLGSSGANVLTF
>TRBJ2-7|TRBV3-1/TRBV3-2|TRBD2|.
TGTGCCAGCAGTTCTAGCGGGGTACCCTACGAGCAGTACTTC
CASSSSGVPYEQYF
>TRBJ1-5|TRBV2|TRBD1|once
TGTGCCAGCAGGGAGACAGGGTATAGCAATCAGCCCCAGCATTTT
CASRETGYSNQPQHF
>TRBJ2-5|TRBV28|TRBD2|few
TGTGCCAGCAGACCCCCCCACGGGAGGGTCCGCCAAGAGACCCAGTACTTC
CASRPPHGRVRQETQYF
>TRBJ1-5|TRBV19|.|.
TGTGCCAGTAGTATGGGGACGAATCAGCCCCAGCATTTT
CASSMGTNQPQHF
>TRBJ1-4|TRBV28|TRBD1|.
TGTGCCAGCAGTTTAATAGGACAGGGGTTAGAAAAACTGTTTTTT
CASSLIGQGLEKLFF
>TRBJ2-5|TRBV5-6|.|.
TGTGCCAGCAGCTTCATCTCCTCGGGGGCGCTTCAAGAGACCCAGTACTTC
CASSFISSGALQETQYF
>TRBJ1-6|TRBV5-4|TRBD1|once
TGTGCCAGCAGCTTGGGGGGAGCAGGGGGTAATTCACCCCTCCACTTT
CASSLGGAGGNSPLHF
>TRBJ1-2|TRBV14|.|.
TGTGCCAGCAGCCAACAGGGACCAACCTACACCTTC
CASSQQGPTYTF
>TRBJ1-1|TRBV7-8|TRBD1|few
TGTGCCAGCAGCTTAGACCAGGGGGCCTCTGAAGCTTTCTTT
CASSLDQGASEAFF
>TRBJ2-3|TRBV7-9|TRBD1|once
TGTGCCAGCAGGGGGACCGGGACAGGGTTTCCCCCAGATACGCAGTATTTT
CASRGTGTGFPPDTQYF
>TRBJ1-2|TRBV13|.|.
TGTGCCAGCAGCTTAGCGCCGGGCCGGGGAGCTGGCTACACCTTC
CASSLAPGRGAGYTF
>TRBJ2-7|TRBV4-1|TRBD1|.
TGCGCCAGCAGCCAAGATTATTCCGGGACAGGGACCTACGAGCAGTACTTC
CASSQDYSGTGTYEQYF